What follows is one T cell receptor beta chain and its context. The CDR3 length is 14 residues. The V end was cut by 10 bases, the J end by 0 bases, with 10 bases between. Germline CDR1 reads SEHNR; CDR2 reads FQNEAQ (reference sequence). As originally analysed: Reference gene primer amplification yielded estimated nucleated cell counts. Method: immunoSEQ multiplex PCR; TCRdb's copy keeps in-frame clones and lacks some. V, J and clone size are those of that table, while D and trimming were read from the DNA. The sample holds 80,000 to 100,000 clones, under 90% seen once. The sample originates from a study of blood T cell repertoires in COVID-19. Overall study context: The origin of the acute and convalescent COVID-19 samples was the United States, Italy and Spain. The analysed material was cDNA or gDNA that came from T cells, B-cell-depleted T cells, or PBMCs.

This receptor was identified in a human donor in a cohort sampled during active COVID-19. The sample comprised peripheral blood. The chain carries TRBV7-9 and TRBJ2-6; D call uncertain. The CDR3 DNA reads TGTGCCAACGAAAGAGGCTCTGGGGCCAACGTCCTGACTTTC. This codes for CANERGSGANVLTF.